The 27 T cell receptor beta chains below were found in one sample sequenced in a study of CD8 T cells in ankylosing spondylitis. Study-wide results and caveats: Ankylosing spondylitis blood seemed to carry a telltale TCR beta motif made of under ten highly homologous variants.

TCRdb re-analysed the 5' RACE reads in MiXCR, keeping a single row per CDR3 protein. Found here are about 700,000 distinct CDR3 sequences, 15% to 20% of them singletons; the top ten hold roughly a fifth. No antigens are known for them. Specimen: blood, either unsorted or a sorted T cell fraction (not recorded which). Every receptor here comes from a male donor with ankylosing spondylitis.

This clonotype was detected a few times. The chain uses TRBV30 and TRBJ2-7, with 9 nucleotides matching TRBD1. This CDR3 is 13 amino acids long. Trimming at V came to 6 bases and at J to 2 bases, leaving 5 bases not matched to a gene. CDR1 GTSNPN and CDR2 SVGIG come from the germline V gene (reference sequence). The CDR3 region is CACSGTGTYEQYF. In DNA form, the CDR3 reads TGTGCCTGCTCCGGGACAGGGACCTACGAGCAGTACTTC.

Written as DNA, the CDR3 is TGCAGCGTTACTAGCGGATACAATGAGCAGTTCTTC. Its translation: CSVTSGYNEQFF. This sequence joins TRBV29-1 and TRBJ2-1; 8 nucleotides align to TRBD2. The CDR3 spans 12 residues. Germline assignment: CDR1 SQVTM and CDR2 ANQGSEA. The V and J ends lost 5 bases and 4 bases, in that order; junction bases with no gene match: 1.

The V gene is TRBV6-2 or TRBV6-3, the J gene TRBJ2-7, with 10 bases lining up with TRBD2. CDR1 and CDR2 (germline): MNHEY, SVGEGT. The CDR3 sequence is 16 residues long. The V gene end was trimmed by 9 bases and the J gene end by 3 bases; junction bases not matched to a gene: 14. For the CDR3, the DNA is TGTGCCAGTAACCCCTTGGCCGGGACTAGCGTCTACGAGCAGTACTTC. Protein: CASNPLAGTSVYEQYF.

J is TRBJ2-7 and V is TRBV20-1, with 9 bases aligning to TRBD2. The V gene end was trimmed by 2 bases and the J gene end by 2 bases; junction bases not matched to a gene: 7. The CDR3 extends over 15 amino acids. Germline V lookup: CDR1 DFQATT, CDR2 SNEGSKA (reference sequence). The CDR3 spells CSARLLAGLAYEQYF. The CDR3 DNA reads as TGCAGTGCTAGACTTCTAGCGGGACTGGCCTACGAGCAGTACTTC.

With respect to this clonotype: Its ends do not fully match the called genes, so a read error is possible. This chain uses TRBV2 with TRBJ2-3; 7 positions agree with TRBD1. CDR3 length: 18 amino acids. The germline V gene has CDR1 SNHLY and CDR2 FYNNEI. CDR3 sequence (DNA): TGTACCAGCAGTTACCCAATATTGGACAGGATAAGCACAGATACGCAGTATTTT. Translating it yields CTSSYPILDRISTDTQYF. Filled out from reference TRBV2 and TRBJ2-3, the complete variable domain reads EPEVTQTPSHQVTQMGQEVILRCVPISNHLYFYWYRQILGQKVEFLVSFYNNEISEKSEIFDDQFSVERPDGSNFTLKIRSTKLEDSAMYFCTSSYPILDRISTDTQYFGPGTRLTVL.

This clonotype was observed a few times. This sequence joins TRBV12-3 or TRBV12-4 and TRBJ2-1; D is perhaps TRBD2 (6 bases). Trimming left V 1 base short and J 9 bases short, with 13 bases between. There are 14 residues in the CDR3. This CDR3 is CASSLVRRASEQFF. DNA of the CDR3: TGTGCCAGCAGTTTAGTGCGGAGGGCGAGTGAGCAGTTCTTC.

This rearrangement joins TRBV5-6 to TRBJ1-1; no firm D call. The CDR3 sequence is 12 residues long. V was shortened by 4 bases and J by 5 bases, with 9 bases between the two germline ends. Germline CDR1 is SGHDT and CDR2 is YYEEEE. The CDR3 sequence: CASSQTVTEAFF. CDR3 DNA: TGTGCCAGCAGCCAAACAGTTACTGAAGCTTTCTTT.

The chain links TRBV5-1 to TRBJ2-2; possibly TRBD1 for D (5 bases). The CDR3 loop spans 14 amino acids. With 6 bases removed from V and 1 base from J, the gap between germline ends came to 10 bases. Germline values: CDR1 SGHRS, CDR2 YFSETQ. CDR3 loop: CASNYQGNTGELFF. CDR3 bases: TGCGCCAGCAACTACCAGGGGAACACCGGGGAGCTGTTTTTT.

This clonotype came up a few times. V usage is TRBV7-9 and J usage is TRBJ1-1; no reliable D call. This CDR3 spans 13 amino acids. Germline V CDR1 and CDR2: SEHNR, FQNEAQ (reference sequence). V was pared by 4 bases and J by 3 bases, with 9 bases between. As DNA, the CDR3 is TGTGCCAGCAGCTCAGAACCCGACACTGAAGCTTTCTTT. It encodes CASSSEPDTEAFF. Together with reference TRBV7-9 and TRBJ1-1, the CDR3 gives the full variable domain: DTGVSQNPRHKITKRGQNVTFRCDPISEHNRLYWYRQTLGQGPEFLTYFQNEAQLEKSRLLSDRFSAERPKGSFSTLEIQRTEQGDSAMYLCASSSEPDTEAFFGQGTRLTVV.

This clonotype was counted between two and nine times. J is TRBJ2-7 and V is TRBV18; 11 bases match TRBD1. V lost 2 bases and J lost 13; bases outside the gene matches: 10. The CDR3 is made up of 14 amino acids. Germline CDR1 KGHSH, CDR2 LQKENI. The CDR3 loop is CASSPISGQGELYF. The CDR3 coding sequence is TGTGCCAGCTCACCAATTTCGGGACAGGGGGAACTATACTTC.

This clonotype was seen only once. The chain employs TRBV20-1 and TRBJ2-3; 8 nucleotides agree with TRBD2. This CDR3 has 16 amino acids. Losses at the gene ends were 5 bases for V and 3 bases for J; bases not matched to a gene: 13. Germline CDR1 reads DFQATT; CDR2 reads SNEGSKA (reference sequence). The CDR3 reads CSASAGSGIRTDTQYF. The CDR3 DNA sequence: TGCAGTGCTTCCGCGGGTAGCGGGATTAGGACAGATACGCAGTATTTT.

The sample holds a few counts of this clonotype. V and J are TRBV4-1 and TRBJ2-7; D is uncertain. Germline V lookup: CDR1 MGHRA, CDR2 YSYEKL. The CDR3 is 14 residues long. V lost 5 bases and J lost 0, with 11 bases in between. This CDR3 is CASSFHESSYEQYF. The CDR3 DNA follows: TGCGCCAGCAGCTTTCACGAGAGCTCCTACGAGCAGTACTTC.

This clonotype was detected ten times or more. The chain uses TRBV7-2 and TRBJ2-3, with D possibly being TRBD1 (5 bases). The V gene lost 5 bases and the J gene lost 3 bases, with 9 bases spanning the gap. The CDR3 sequence is 13 residues long. CDR1 and CDR2 from the germline V gene are SGHTA and FQGNSA. The CDR3 DNA sequence: TGTGCCAGCAGCACCCGACAGACAGATACGCAGTATTTT. Translation: CASSTRQTDTQYF. The full variable domain, rest sourced from reference TRBV7-2 and TRBJ2-3, is GAGVSQSPSNKVTEKGKDVELRCDPISGHTALYWYRQSLGQGLEFLIYFQGNSAPDKSGLPSDRFSAERTGGSVSTLTIQRTQQEDSAVYLCASSTRQTDTQYFGPGTRLTVL.

This clonotype was counted only a few times. The chain has TRBV29-1 and TRBJ2-3, with D unresolved. Trimming removed 1 base from V and 4 bases from J, with 12 bases in between. Germline CDR1 and CDR2: SQVTM and ANQGSEA. CDR3 length: 14 residues. The DNA for the CDR3 is TGCAGCGTTGAAGGAAGCAAGAATTCAGATACGCAGTATTTT. This codes for CSVEGSKNSDTQYF.

This sequence joins TRBV10-3 and TRBJ1-1; possibly TRBD1 for D (5 bases). Germline CDR1 ENHRY, CDR2 SYGVKD. The CDR3 is 13 amino acids. V was trimmed by 8 bases and J by 1 base, leaving 11 bases between them. CDR3 sequence reads: CAIWEGRNTEAFF. The CDR3 DNA reads as TGTGCCATCTGGGAGGGGAGGAACACTGAAGCTTTCTTT.

This clonotype has just a few counts. Here the CDR3 reads CASSPHRLNTEAFF. The CDR3 nucleotides read TGTGCCAGCAGCCCCCACCGACTGAACACTGAAGCTTTCTTT. The chain combines TRBV7-9 with TRBJ1-1, with D uncertain. The V gene's germline CDR1 is SEHNR and CDR2 FQNEAQ (reference sequence). This CDR3 is built from 14 residues. The V and J ends lost 5 bases and 0 bases respectively, with 10 bases between them.

The rearrangement links TRBV20-1 to TRBJ2-1, with TRBD2 matching 13 bases. Germline CDR1 and CDR2: DFQATT and SNEGSKA (reference sequence). This CDR3 comprises 14 residues. V lost 5 bases and J lost 7; bases outside the gene matches: 5. The CDR3: CSAPGTSGVNEQFF. The CDR3 bases are TGCAGTGCTCCCGGGACTAGCGGGGTAAATGAGCAGTTCTTC.

V is TRBV29-1 and J is TRBJ2-7; D may be TRBD1 or TRBD2 (5 bases each). Germline V gives CDR1 SQVTM, CDR2 ANQGSEA. The CDR3 is made up of 13 amino acids. Deletions cut 3 bases from V and 2 bases from J, with 11 bases between. CDR3 region: CSVDRDGTYEQYF. CDR3 DNA sequence: TGCAGCGTTGACAGGGACGGGACCTACGAGCAGTACTTC.

The chain joins TRBV5-1 to TRBJ2-5, with D maybe TRBD2 (6 bases). Germline CDR1 is SGHRS and CDR2 is YFSETQ. The CDR3 consists of 15 residues. V was clipped by 0 bases and J by 2 bases, with 11 bases between them. The CDR3 DNA sequence: TGCGCCAGCAGCTTGGATGCGGGGTGGCAAGAGACCCAGTACTTC. Protein sequence: CASSLDAGWQETQYF.

The genes are TRBV6-1 and TRBJ2-3; 14 bases line up with TRBD2. The CDR3 has 18 amino acids. Germline V gene data show CDR1 as MNHNS and CDR2 as SASEGT. V was pared by 6 bases and J by 0 bases, with 8 bases of the junction left unmatched. The CDR3 nucleotides are TGTGCCAGCAGGCCCCGACTAGCGGGGGGGCTGAGCACAGATACGCAGTATTTT. Translated, it gives CASRPRLAGGLSTDTQYF.

This clonotype was observed a few times. The rearrangement uses TRBV12-3 or TRBV12-4 and TRBJ2-1; TRBD2 aligns across 10 bases. The CDR3 is 14 amino acids. J was trimmed by 6 bases and V by 4 bases; bases with no gene match: 3. The CDR3 DNA is TGTGCCAGCAGTTCTAGCGGGAGACCCAATGAGCAGTTCTTC. Translating gives CASSSSGRPNEQFF.

This sequence joins TRBV7-2 and TRBJ2-1; D is uncertain. Germline V gene sequence: CDR1 SGHTA, CDR2 FQGNSA. The V gene lost 0 bases and the J gene lost 3 bases, with 9 bases spanning the gap. This CDR3 has 15 amino acids. The DNA of the CDR3 is TGTGCCAGCAGCTTAGCGCAACTGCACTACAATGAGCAGTTCTTC. Translating gives CASSLAQLHYNEQFF. Filled out from reference TRBV7-2 and TRBJ2-1, the complete variable domain reads GAGVSQSPSNKVTEKGKDVELRCDPISGHTALYWYRQSLGQGLEFLIYFQGNSAPDKSGLPSDRFSAERTGGSVSTLTIQRTQQEDSAVYLCASSLAQLHYNEQFFGPGTRLTVL.

The rearrangement links TRBV12-3 or TRBV12-4 to TRBJ2-1; 7 bases match TRBD2. With V trimmed by 6 bases and J by 7 bases, 12 bases remained unmatched. The CDR3 length is 15 residues. The CDR3 DNA reads as TGTGCCAGCAGCCCCCCGGGGCCGCGGGGGAATGAGCAGTTCTTC. As protein: CASSPPGPRGNEQFF.

The chain recombines TRBV5-1 with TRBJ2-1; 13 nucleotides align to TRBD2. V lost 3 bases to trimming and J lost 5 bases; unmatched junction nucleotides: 8. The V gene's germline CDR1 is SGHRS and CDR2 YFSETQ. This CDR3 has 17 residues. The CDR3 loop is CASSYPGTSGADNEQFF. As DNA, the CDR3 is TGCGCCAGCAGCTACCCAGGGACTAGCGGGGCAGACAATGAGCAGTTCTTC.

This clonotype appeared a few times. The chain is built from TRBV20-1 and TRBJ2-7, with D maybe TRBD2 (5 bases). The CDR3 runs 15 residues. V was trimmed by 0 bases and J by 0 bases, leaving 12 bases between them. Germline CDR1 DFQATT, CDR2 SNEGSKA (reference sequence). CDR3 region: CSARDDAGSSYEQYF. CDR3 bases: TGCAGTGCTAGAGATGATGCGGGCAGCTCCTACGAGCAGTACTTC.

This clonotype came up a few times. The chain joins TRBV5-1 to TRBJ2-1; the D gene is possibly TRBD1 (5 bases). The CDR3 runs to 13 residues. CDR1 and CDR2 from the germline V gene are SGHRS and YFSETQ. V was shortened by 3 bases and J by 4 bases, with 8 bases between the two germline ends. CDR3 protein: CASSSTVYNEQFF. The CDR3 DNA follows: TGCGCCAGCAGCTCGACAGTATACAATGAGCAGTTCTTC.

The CDR3 DNA reads as TGTGCCAGCAGTTCCCTAGCGGTGGGGGGGGAGACCCAGTACTTC. Its translation: CASSSLAVGGETQYF. The gene calls are TRBV27 and TRBJ2-5; 7 nucleotides agree with TRBD2. The J segment lost 5 bases and the V segment lost 4 bases, leaving 10 bases of the junction unmatched. The germline CDR1 and CDR2 sequences are MNHEY and SMNVEV (reference sequence). The CDR3 sequence is 15 residues long.